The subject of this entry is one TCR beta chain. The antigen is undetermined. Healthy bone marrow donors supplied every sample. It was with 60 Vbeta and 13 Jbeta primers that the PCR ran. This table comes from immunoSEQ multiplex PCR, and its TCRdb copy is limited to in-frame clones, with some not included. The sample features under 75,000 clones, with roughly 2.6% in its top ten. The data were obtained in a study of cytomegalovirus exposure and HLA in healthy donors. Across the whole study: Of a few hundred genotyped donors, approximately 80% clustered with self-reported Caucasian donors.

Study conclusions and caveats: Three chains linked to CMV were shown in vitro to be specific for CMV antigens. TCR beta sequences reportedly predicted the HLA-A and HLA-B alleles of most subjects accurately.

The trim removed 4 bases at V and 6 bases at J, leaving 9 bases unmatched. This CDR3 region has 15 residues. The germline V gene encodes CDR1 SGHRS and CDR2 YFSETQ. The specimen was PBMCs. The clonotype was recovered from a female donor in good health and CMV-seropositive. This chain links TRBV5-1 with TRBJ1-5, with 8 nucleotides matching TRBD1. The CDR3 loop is CASSESGQGGQPQHF. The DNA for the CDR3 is TGCGCCAGCAGCGAAAGCGGACAGGGCGGTCAGCCCCAGCATTTT.